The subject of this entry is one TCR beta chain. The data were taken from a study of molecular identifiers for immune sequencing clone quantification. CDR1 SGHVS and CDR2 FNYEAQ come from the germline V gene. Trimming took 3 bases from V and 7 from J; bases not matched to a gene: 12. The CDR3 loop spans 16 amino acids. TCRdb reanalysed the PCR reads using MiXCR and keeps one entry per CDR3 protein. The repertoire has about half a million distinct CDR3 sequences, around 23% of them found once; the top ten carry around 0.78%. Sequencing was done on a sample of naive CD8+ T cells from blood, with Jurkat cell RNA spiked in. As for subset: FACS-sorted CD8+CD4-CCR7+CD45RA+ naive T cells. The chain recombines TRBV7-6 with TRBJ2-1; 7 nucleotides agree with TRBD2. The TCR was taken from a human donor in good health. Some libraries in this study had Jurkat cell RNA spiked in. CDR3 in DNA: TGTGCCAGCAGCTTTCTTGGCGGGGGATCTCGGAATGAGCAGTTCTTC. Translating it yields CASSFLGGGSRNEQFF.